Each of the 20 T cell receptor beta chains below was sequenced from the same sample in a study of early T cells in non-severe SARS-CoV-2 infection. TCRdb itself ran the 5' RACE reads through MiXCR, one entry per CDR3 protein. The sample has about 21,000 distinct CDR3 sequences; about 4.4% are singletons. Sequenced input: whole blood. These receptors all come from an adult who was a healthcare worker with PCR-confirmed SARS-CoV-2 infection or an uninfected control (not recorded which).

This clonotype was recorded at least ten times. The J gene is TRBJ1-4, the V gene TRBV5-1, with TRBD1 matching over 7 bases. This CDR3 is 14 amino acids long. The J segment lost 3 bases and the V segment lost 2 bases, leaving 1 base of the junction unmatched. Germline CDR1 SGHRS, CDR2 YFSETQ. CDR3 nucleotides: TGCGCCAGCAGCTTAGGGGGCCCTAATGAAAAACTGTTTTTT. It encodes CASSLGGPNEKLFF.

This chain joins TRBV20-1 and TRBJ2-7; 15 bases are shared with TRBD2. The CDR3 length is 17 residues. J gave up 6 bases and V 1 base, and 10 bases lay outside the gene matches. The germline V gene has CDR1 DFQATT and CDR2 SNEGSKA (reference sequence). This CDR3 is CSARVPGLAGGTREQYF. CDR3 bases: TGCAGTGCTAGAGTCCCGGGACTAGCGGGAGGAACGCGCGAGCAGTACTTC.

The chain has TRBV28 and TRBJ1-2; D unresolved. Between the trimmed V and J ends, which lost 1 base and 4 bases, there was a span of 16 bases. Germline lookup yields CDR1 MDHEN and CDR2 SYDVKM. The CDR3 has 16 residues. For the CDR3, the DNA is TGTGCCAGCAGTTTATATTCGGCTTTAGGGATCTATGGCTACACCTTC. Residues: CASSLYSALGIYGYTF.

The sample holds many counts of this clonotype. The chain has TRBV19 and TRBJ2-7; TRBD2 might be the D (6 bases). The germline gives CDR1 LNHDA, CDR2 SQIVND (reference sequence). The CDR3 spans 18 residues. The germline V and J ends were trimmed by 5 bases and 7 bases, with 30 bases remaining between them. The CDR3 protein is CASSSSSTPGTGFPEQYF. DNA of the CDR3: TGTGCCAGTAGTTCATCATCAACCCCCGGGACTGGCTTCCCGGAGCAGTACTTC.

This clonotype appeared a few times. The chain employs TRBV20-1 and TRBJ1-1; no clear D. There are 11 residues in the CDR3. The V gene lost 2 bases and the J gene lost 10 bases, with 11 bases spanning the gap. Germline lookup yields CDR1 DFQATT and CDR2 SNEGSKA (reference sequence). Here the CDR3 reads CSARHGEVAFF. As DNA, the CDR3 is TGCAGTGCTAGACATGGGGAGGTAGCTTTCTTT.

The chain carries TRBV4-3 and TRBJ1-2; maybe TRBD1 (6 bases). V lost 0 bases, J lost 2 bases, and 10 bases lay in between. Germline V CDR1 and CDR2: LGHNA, YSLEER. The CDR3 loop spans 15 amino acids. CDR3 region: CASSQEWTVNYGYTF. CDR3 nucleotide sequence: TGCGCCAGCAGCCAAGAATGGACAGTAAACTATGGCTACACCTTC.

This clonotype has a count of ten or more. This chain links TRBV11-2 with TRBJ2-1; no clear D gene. This CDR3 comprises 11 residues. The germline V gene encodes CDR1 SGHAT and CDR2 FQNNGV. V lost 8 bases and J 8 bases, leaving 10 bases between the germline ends. The DNA of the CDR3 is TGTGCCAGCGGTTCCAAGGATGAGCAGTTCTTC. Protein product: CASGSKDEQFF.

This clonotype was observed many times. The rearrangement uses TRBV7-2 and TRBJ1-2; D is unresolved. V was cut by 0 bases and J by 4 bases, with 9 bases left in between. The CDR3 length is 14 residues. Germline V gene data show CDR1 as SGHTA and CDR2 as FQGNSA. The CDR3 sequence is CASSLAQGSYGYTF. CDR3 DNA sequence: TGTGCCAGCAGCTTAGCGCAAGGAAGCTATGGCTACACCTTC.

Relative to its sample, this clonotype is medium-sized. The chain joins TRBV7-2 to TRBJ1-4, with D perhaps TRBD1 (6 bases). Trimming pared 0 bases from V and 6 bases from J, leaving 8 bases between. Germline V gene data show CDR1 as SGHTA and CDR2 as FQGNSA. The CDR3 is 14 amino acids. CDR3 protein: CASSLATGYEKLFF. DNA for the CDR3: TGTGCCAGCAGCTTAGCGACAGGTTATGAAAAACTGTTTTTT. The entire variable domain, with the rest obtained from reference TRBV7-2 and TRBJ1-4, is as follows: GAGVSQSPSNKVTEKGKDVELRCDPISGHTALYWYRQSLGQGLEFLIYFQGNSAPDKSGLPSDRFSAERTGGSVSTLTIQRTQQEDSAVYLCASSLATGYEKLFFGSGTQLSVL.

The chain uses TRBV20-1 and TRBJ2-3; possibly TRBD2 for D (7 bases). The germline V gene encodes CDR1 DFQATT and CDR2 SNEGSKA (reference sequence). This CDR3 is 14 amino acids long. Deletions cut 3 bases from V and 2 bases from J, with 12 bases between. The CDR3 loop is CSARGGALTDTQYF. The CDR3 region has the DNA TGCAGTGCTAGGGGGGGGGCTCTCACAGATACGCAGTATTTT.

This clonotype was seen ten or more times. V is TRBV9 and J is TRBJ2-2; 11 bases agree with TRBD2. Trimming removed 3 bases from V and 6 bases from J; junction bases left unmatched: 7. Germline-derived CDR1 and CDR2 are SGDLS and YYNGEE. CDR3 size: 16 residues. CDR3 nucleotide sequence: TGTGCCAGCAGCGCATGGGAACTAGCGGGAGCCGGGGAGCTGTTTTTT. Its translation: CASSAWELAGAGELFF.

This clonotype has more than one count but fewer than ten. The V and J genes are TRBV6-4 and TRBJ2-3; 10 positions agree with TRBD2. Germline CDR1 is MRHNA and CDR2 is SNTAGT. V was clipped by 0 bases and J by 3 bases; unmatched bases: 6. This CDR3 has 17 residues. CDR3: CASSDSASGSGTDTQYF. As DNA, the CDR3 is TGTGCCAGCAGTGACTCGGCTAGCGGGAGTGGTACAGATACGCAGTATTTT.

There are many counts of this clonotype. The chain combines TRBV7-2 with TRBJ2-4; 8 nucleotides align to TRBD2. The CDR3 is made up of 22 amino acids. The ends lost 5 bases at V and 0 bases at J; junction bases unmatched: 24. CDR1 is SGHTA and CDR2 is FQGNSA in the germline V gene. DNA for the CDR3: TGTGCCAGCAGCGTAGAGATTTACTATAGCGGGGTGGGGTTTCTAGCCAAAAACATTCAGTACTTC. It translates to CASSVEIYYSGVGFLAKNIQYF.

By sample fraction, this clonotype is medium-sized. This sequence joins TRBV10-2 and TRBJ1-1; 7 bases are a match to TRBD1. V was pared by 2 bases and J by 5 bases, with 2 bases of the junction left unmatched. The germline CDR1 and CDR2 sequences are WSHSY and SAAADI. There are 13 residues in the CDR3. The CDR3 loop is CASSEQGGTEAFF. As DNA, the CDR3 is TGCGCCAGCAGTGAGCAGGGGGGGACTGAAGCTTTCTTT.

This clonotype was detected ten times or more. The rearrangement joins TRBV6-2 or TRBV6-3 to TRBJ2-7; 10 bases agree with TRBD2. Germline CDR1 is MNHEY and CDR2 is SVGEGT. The CDR3 runs to 15 residues. The V and J ends lost 8 bases and 6 bases, in that order; junction bases with no gene match: 13. CDR3 sequence: CASLLAGAPYSEQYF. CDR3 nucleotide sequence: TGTGCCAGCCTTCTAGCGGGAGCCCCCTACAGCGAGCAGTACTTC.

This clonotype was detected many times. The chain employs TRBV11-2 and TRBJ2-7, with D perhaps matching TRBD2 (6 bases). The CDR3 is made up of 15 amino acids. Germline V gene lookup returns CDR1 SGHAT and CDR2 FQNNGV. V dropped 3 bases and J dropped 2 bases, with 14 bases sitting between them. The CDR3 DNA reads as TGTGCCAGCAGCTTCCAAGCGGGCGCGGCCTACGAGCAGTACTTC. The encoded protein is CASSFQAGAAYEQYF.

This clonotype was seen ten or more times. This sequence joins TRBV30 and TRBJ1-6; D uncertain. This CDR3 comprises 14 residues. From germline, CDR1 is GTSNPN and CDR2 SVGIG (reference sequence). V lost 1 base, J lost 8 bases, and 12 bases lay in between. The chain's CDR3 is CAWSANTAHSPLHF. The CDR3 bases are TGTGCCTGGAGTGCTAATACAGCCCATTCACCCCTCCACTTT.

The rearrangement uses TRBV20-1 and TRBJ2-1; 15 nucleotides line up with TRBD2. The trim removed 1 base at V and 10 bases at J, leaving 20 bases unmatched. Germline V lookup: CDR1 DFQATT, CDR2 SNEGSKA (reference sequence). The CDR3 sequence is 20 residues long. The CDR3 is CSARAPAGTSGGSRFREQFF. DNA for the CDR3: TGCAGTGCTAGAGCCCCCGCGGGGACTAGCGGGGGGTCTCGTTTTAGGGAGCAGTTCTTC.

This clonotype has at least ten counts. The chain has TRBV6-2 or TRBV6-3 and TRBJ2-6; possibly TRBD1 for D (5 bases). There are 15 residues in the CDR3. The germline V gene has CDR1 MNHEY and CDR2 SVGEGT. Trimming removed 2 bases at V and 0 bases at J, with 5 bases between. CDR3 nucleotide sequence: TGTGCCAGCAGTTACGACAGCTCTGGGGCCAACGTCCTGACTTTC. Protein sequence: CASSYDSSGANVLTF.

This clonotype occurred many times. J is TRBJ2-5 and V is TRBV7-3; D gene unclear. This CDR3 region has 15 residues. Germline V gene data show CDR1 as SGHTA and CDR2 as FQGTGA. The ends were cut back, 5 bases at V and 1 base at J, with 14 bases in the middle. The CDR3 reads CASSPGRVAQETQYF. The CDR3 DNA reads TGTGCCAGCAGCCCCGGAAGGGTAGCCCAAGAGACCCAGTACTTC.